This section outlines one T cell receptor (beta chain) sequence together with its context. Using immunoSEQ multiplex PCR, the repertoire was profiled, and TCRdb retains in-frame clones only, with some absent. The sample includes hundreds of thousands of clones, roughly nine tenths of them seen just once. The entry originates in a study of blood T cell repertoires in COVID-19. As for the study in general: T cells, B-cell-depleted T cells, or PBMCs provided the cDNA or gDNA that served as material.

The source of this sequence is a man between 18 and 35 years old who had recovered from COVID-19. The sequenced material came from PBMCs or T cells enriched from blood (not recorded which).

CDR3 region: CASRTTTGGPGYTF. CDR3 nucleotides: TGTGCCAGCAGGACGACAACAGGGGGCCCTGGCTACACCTTC. The V gene is TRBV28, the J gene TRBJ1-2; 9 bases map to TRBD1. CDR3 length: 14 residues. Germline trimming cut 6 bases from V and 7 bases from J; bases unmatched to any gene: 9. Germline CDR1 reads MDHEN; CDR2 reads SYDVKM.